The entry that follows covers one TCR beta chain sequence. This record comes from a study of blood T cell repertoires in COVID-19. About the research overall: Samples representing acute and convalescent COVID-19 were sourced from the United States, Italy and Spain. PBMCs, B-cell-depleted T cells, or T cells were the source of the cDNA or gDNA that made up the material.

Authors' processing steps: Counts of nucleated cells, estimated from reference gene primer amplification, were obtained. Data came from immunoSEQ multiplex PCR; TCRdb stores just in-frame clones and leaves some out. V, J and clone size derive from that table, while D and trimming were established from the DNA sequence. The sample lists 84,000 or so clones, 70% to 90% occurring once. Sequences were obtained from peripheral blood. This clonotype originated in a man older than 75 with active or convalescent COVID-19.

This chain's CDR3 is CASSLEAGLSGNTIYF. CDR3 in DNA: TGCGCCAGCAGCTTGGAAGCGGGCCTCTCTGGAAACACCATATATTTT. The chain has TRBV5-1 and TRBJ1-3; no clear D gene. CDR3 size: 16 residues. The V gene lost 0 bases and the J gene lost 0 bases, with 10 bases spanning the gap. CDR1 and CDR2 (germline): SGHRS, YFSETQ.